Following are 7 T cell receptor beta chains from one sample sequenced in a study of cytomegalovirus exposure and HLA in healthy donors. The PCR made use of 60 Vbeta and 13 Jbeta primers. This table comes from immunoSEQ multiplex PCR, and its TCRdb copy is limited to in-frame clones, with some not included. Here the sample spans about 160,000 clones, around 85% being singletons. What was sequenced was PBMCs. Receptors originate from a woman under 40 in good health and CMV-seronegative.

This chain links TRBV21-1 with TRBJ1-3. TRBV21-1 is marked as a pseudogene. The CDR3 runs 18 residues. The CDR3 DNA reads TGTGCCAGCAGCACCCGAGGACTCTTTGAGCCATCTGGAAACACCATATATTTT. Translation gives CASSTRGLFEPSGNTIYF.

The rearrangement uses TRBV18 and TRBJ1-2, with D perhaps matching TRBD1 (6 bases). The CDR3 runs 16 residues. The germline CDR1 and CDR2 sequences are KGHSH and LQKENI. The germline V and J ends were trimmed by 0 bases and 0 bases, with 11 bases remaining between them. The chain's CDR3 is CASSPPTGLTNYGYTF. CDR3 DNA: TGTGCCAGCTCACCACCAACAGGGCTTACTAACTATGGCTACACCTTC.

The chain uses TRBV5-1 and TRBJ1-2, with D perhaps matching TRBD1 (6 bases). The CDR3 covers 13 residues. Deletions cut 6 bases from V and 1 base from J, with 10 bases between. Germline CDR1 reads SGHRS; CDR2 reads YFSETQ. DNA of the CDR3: TGCGCCAGCAACGAAGGGGGTAACTATGGCTACACCTTC. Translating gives CASNEGGNYGYTF.

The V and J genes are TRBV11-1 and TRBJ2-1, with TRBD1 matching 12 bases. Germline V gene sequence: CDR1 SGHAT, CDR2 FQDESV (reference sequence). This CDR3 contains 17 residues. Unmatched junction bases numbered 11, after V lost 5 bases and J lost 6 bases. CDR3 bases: TGTGCCAGCAGCCTCCGGGACAGGGGGCAGAGGGGCAATGAGCAGTTCTTC. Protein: CASSLRDRGQRGNEQFF.

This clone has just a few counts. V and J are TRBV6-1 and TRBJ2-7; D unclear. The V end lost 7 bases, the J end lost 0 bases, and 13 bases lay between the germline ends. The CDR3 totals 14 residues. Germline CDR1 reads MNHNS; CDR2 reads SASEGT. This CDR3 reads CASTATSSSYEQYF. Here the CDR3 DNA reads TGTGCCAGCACCGCAACTTCGAGCTCCTACGAGCAGTACTTC.

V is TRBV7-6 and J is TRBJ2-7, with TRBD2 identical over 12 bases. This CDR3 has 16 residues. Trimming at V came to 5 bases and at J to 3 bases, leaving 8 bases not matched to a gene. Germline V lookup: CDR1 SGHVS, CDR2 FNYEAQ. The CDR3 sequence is CASSQGLAGGDYEQYF. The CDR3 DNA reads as TGTGCCAGCAGCCAGGGTCTAGCGGGGGGGGACTACGAGCAGTACTTC.

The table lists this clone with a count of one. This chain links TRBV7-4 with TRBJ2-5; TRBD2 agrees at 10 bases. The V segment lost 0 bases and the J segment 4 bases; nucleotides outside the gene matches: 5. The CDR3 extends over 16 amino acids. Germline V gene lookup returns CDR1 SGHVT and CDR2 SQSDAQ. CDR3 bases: TGTGCCAGCAGCTTAGCTAGCGGGGGGCGGGGAGAGACCCAGTACTTC. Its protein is CASSLASGGRGETQYF.